These T cell receptor beta chains were read from a single sample in a study of shared clonotypes between healthy human individuals. Sequencing was performed with immunoSEQ multiplex PCR; in TCRdb, only in-frame clones are kept and a portion is missing. This table holds 550,000 to 600,000 clones, around 77% found once. Sample: PBMCs. The source is a middle-aged woman in good health. Some clones in this sample may be carry-over from other donors' samples. Both conserved end residues are part of each CDR3. The order of the fields is CDR3 protein, J gene, V gene, D gene. The D gene is left open where the match is weak.

CASSPQRTNTEAFF	TRBJ1-1	TRBV18	NA
CASSLEMGRELAYNEQFF	TRBJ2-1	TRBV5-6	TRBD2
CASSPAGIRTNEQFF	TRBJ2-1	TRBV14	NA
CASRLAETGGPQKNIQYF	TRBJ2-4	TRBV12-2	NA
CASSPSTGYSNQPQHF	TRBJ1-5	TRBV28	TRBD1
CASSPPLADLNTGELFF	TRBJ2-2	TRBV18	TRBD2
CASSYVGVTPNTEAFF	TRBJ1-1	TRBV6-5	NA
CASSFGSSYEQYF	TRBJ2-7	TRBV7-3	NA
CASSLGGLGAFF	TRBJ1-1	TRBV7-2	NA
CAWSDLNSPLHF	TRBJ1-6	TRBV30	NA
CASHGTVNEKLFF	TRBJ1-4	TRBV28	TRBD1
CASSSLGLAGPSTDTQYF	TRBJ2-3	TRBV7-9	TRBD2
CASSPLGPSTDTQYF	TRBJ2-3	TRBV7-3	NA
CASSVGTVNEQFF	TRBJ2-1	TRBV25-1	TRBD1
CASSRTHGNGF	TRBJ2-7	TRBV11-2	NA
CASRPTGHGETQYF	TRBJ2-5	TRBV2	NA
CASSLGTSAYEQYF	TRBJ2-7	TRBV28	NA
CASSMRQETQYF	TRBJ2-5	TRBV19	NA
CASSVGRFRDEQYF	TRBJ2-7	TRBV6-5	NA
CASSLPRQGYDYGYTF	TRBJ1-2	TRBV4-2	TRBD1
CASSQRDRGSYEQYF	TRBJ2-7	TRBV11-2	TRBD1
CASSESGDLGTQYF	TRBJ2-5	TRBV4-2	NA
CAISEGLAGGETQYF	TRBJ2-5	TRBV10-3	TRBD2
CASSQPSGRDNEQFF	TRBJ2-1	TRBV4-1	TRBD2
CASTETSAVNEQFF	TRBJ2-1	TRBV4-1	TRBD2
CASRRDFEQFF	TRBJ2-1	TRBV6-1	NA
CASSPPAQSDTGELFF	TRBJ2-2	TRBV18	NA
CATMGVRANTEAFF	TRBJ1-1	TRBV10-3	NA
CASSLAENNEQFF	TRBJ2-1	TRBV6-4	TRBD2
CSVWGGLRGSTDTQYF	TRBJ2-3	TRBV29-1	TRBD2
CASSRDNQETQYF	TRBJ2-5	TRBV7-9	NA
CASSLTSGSYEQYF	TRBJ2-7	TRBV7-2	TRBD2
CASSFGGEVNYEQYF	TRBJ2-7	TRBV13	TRBD2
CASRLVTSGSFEQYF	TRBJ2-7	TRBV6-1	TRBD2
CASSTRQGESYEQYF	TRBJ2-7	TRBV18	TRBD1
CASSAPAAETQYF	TRBJ2-5	TRBV18	NA
CASSADRVLLEQYF	TRBJ2-7	TRBV18	TRBD1
CASSWTGATEAFF	TRBJ1-1	TRBV11-2	TRBD1
CASSPRTGAYEQYF	TRBJ2-7	TRBV18	TRBD1
CASSLGLAGASGELFF	TRBJ2-2	TRBV5-1	TRBD2
CASSPRAAASSYEQYF	TRBJ2-7	TRBV7-2	NA
CASSDRGVNNEQFF	TRBJ2-1	TRBV5-1	TRBD1
CASSPAGYEQFF	TRBJ2-1	TRBV18	NA
CASAAWSGRQQYF	TRBJ2-7	TRBV7-7	NA
CASRPDRVGGYTF	TRBJ1-2	TRBV27	TRBD1
CASSERGREQYF	TRBJ2-7	TRBV25-1	NA
CSAVWGDGNTGELFF	TRBJ2-2	TRBV29-1	NA
CASNGDNTEAFF	TRBJ1-1	TRBV6-1	NA
CASSEGLAGGPGSYNEQFF	TRBJ2-1	TRBV7-9	TRBD2